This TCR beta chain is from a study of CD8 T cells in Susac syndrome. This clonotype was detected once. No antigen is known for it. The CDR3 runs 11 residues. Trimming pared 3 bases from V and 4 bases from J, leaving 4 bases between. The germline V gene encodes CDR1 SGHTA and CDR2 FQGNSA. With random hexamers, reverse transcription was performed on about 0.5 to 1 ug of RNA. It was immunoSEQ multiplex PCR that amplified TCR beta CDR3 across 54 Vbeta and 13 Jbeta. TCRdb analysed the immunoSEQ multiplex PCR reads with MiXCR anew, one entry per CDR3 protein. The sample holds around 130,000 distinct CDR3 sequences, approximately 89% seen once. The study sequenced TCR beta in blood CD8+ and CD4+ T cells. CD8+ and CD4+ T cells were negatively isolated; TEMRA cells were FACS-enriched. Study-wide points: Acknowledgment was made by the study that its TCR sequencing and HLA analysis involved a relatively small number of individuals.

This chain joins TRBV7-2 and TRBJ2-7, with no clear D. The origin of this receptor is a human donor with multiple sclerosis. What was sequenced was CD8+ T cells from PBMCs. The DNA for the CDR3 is TGTGCCAGCAGCTTTGTTTACGAGCAGTACTTC. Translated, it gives CASSFVYEQYF.